This is a list of T cell receptor beta chains from one sample in a study of T cells in Graves' hyperthyroidism and ophthalmopathy. TCRdb reprocessed the multiplex PCR reads via MiXCR and lists one record per CDR3 protein. There are 340,000 or so distinct CDR3 sequences in the sample; 21% occur only once, and 50% lies in the top ten. Sequenced input: blood. These receptors were taken from a woman in her 50s with Graves' hyperthyroidism. Each CDR3 is given with its conserved first and last residue. A D gene is named only where the DNA matches it firmly. Some rows have no size entry. The others give once, few or many, or a class for an expanded clone.

TGTGCCAGCAGTCGACTTAAGGGGGGGGAGACCCAGTACTTC | CASSRLKGGETQYF | many | TRBJ2-5 | - | TRBV6-1
TGTGCCAGCAGCTCGTATACTATCCTCGACAATGAGCAGTTCTTC | CASSSYTILDNEQFF | - | TRBJ2-1 | - | TRBV11-3
TGCAGTGCTAGACGGGAGGTATACGAGCAGTACTTC | CSARREVYEQYF | many | TRBJ2-7 | TRBD2 | TRBV20-1
TGTGCCAGTAGGGCCGGGGCGCCTCTCGGCCATGAGCAGTTCTTC | CASRAGAPLGHEQFF | - | TRBJ2-1 | - | TRBV19
TGCAGTGCTGTAGGAACTAGCGGGAGGGTTAATGAGCAGTTCTTC | CSAVGTSGRVNEQFF | many | TRBJ2-1 | TRBD2 | TRBV20-1
TGTGCCAGTAGTATGGGGGAGACAGGGAGGCCAGATACGCAGTATTTT | CASSMGETGRPDTQYF | once | TRBJ2-3 | - | TRBV19
TGCGCCAGCAGCGCGAAATGGGACAGGGGGGCAGATACGCAGTATTTT | CASSAKWDRGADTQYF | many | TRBJ2-3 | TRBD1 | TRBV5-1
TGCGCCAGCAGCCAAAAGAGTAGCTCTGGGGCCAACGTCCTGACTTTC | CASSQKSSSGANVLTF | - | TRBJ2-6 | - | TRBV4-1
TGTGCTAGTGGTTTGGTCCCCTCGACTAGCGGGGGATCCTACAATGAGCAGTTCTTC | CASGLVPSTSGGSYNEQFF | - | TRBJ2-1 | TRBD2 | TRBV12-5
TGTGCCAGCAGCTGGGGGACCGACGGGGCTAGCGAGCAGTACTTC | CASSWGTDGASEQYF | - | TRBJ2-7 | - | TRBV5-6
TGTGCCAGCCGGAATTATAATTCACCCCTCCACTTT | CASRNYNSPLHF | - | TRBJ1-6 | - | TRBV6-1